These T cell receptor beta chains were read from a single sample in a study of cytomegalovirus exposure and HLA in healthy donors. Some clones are missing from TCRdb's copy, which holds only in-frame ones; the method was immunoSEQ multiplex PCR. The table records some 240,000 clones, more than 75% of them present only once. The sample comprised PBMCs. These receptors originate from a woman aged 18-30 years in good health and CMV-seropositive. The CDR3 runs from the conserved cysteine through the conserved F or W. A D gene is named only where the DNA matches it firmly. Rows may omit the clone size; those that give it use once, few, many or a size class.

clone_size j_call d_call v_call cdr3_aa cdr3_nt
- TRBJ2-1 - TRBV21-1 CASTDPFQGISYNEQFF TGTGCCAGCACAGATCCATTTCAGGGGATTTCCTACAATGAGCAGTTCTTC
- TRBJ1-1 - TRBV5-5 CASTLAGTEAFF TGTGCCAGCACCTTGGCCGGGACTGAAGCTTTCTTT
once TRBJ2-7 TRBD2 TRBV30 CAWSWGGGSYEQYF TGTGCCTGGAGCTGGGGCGGGGGGTCCTACGAGCAGTACTTC
- TRBJ2-7 TRBD2 TRBV25-1 CASSESPGGAYEQYF TGTGCCAGCAGTGAATCCCCGGGAGGCGCCTACGAGCAGTACTTC
- TRBJ2-1 TRBD2 TRBV6-5 CASSYTEREGVQFF TGTGCCAGCAGTTACACGGAGCGGGAGGGTGTACAGTTCTTC
- TRBJ1-2 - TRBV28 CASTPQGSSWSYTF TGTGCCAGCACCCCCCAGGGAAGTTCGTGGAGCTACACCTTC
- TRBJ1-1 TRBD1 TRBV7-9 CASSTYRGRGNTEAFF TGTGCCAGCAGCACTTACAGGGGGCGCGGGAACACTGAAGCTTTCTTT
once TRBJ2-5 - TRBV14 CASSQDWRGRWETQYF TGTGCCAGCAGCCAAGATTGGAGGGGCCGGTGGGAGACCCAGTACTTC
- TRBJ2-2 TRBD1 TRBV10-3 CAISFRGQNTGELFF TGTGCCATCAGTTTCAGGGGGCAGAACACCGGGGAGCTGTTTTTT
- TRBJ2-6 - TRBV27 CASRKGHTTSGANVLTF TGTGCCAGCAGGAAGGGACACACAACCTCTGGGGCCAACGTCCTGACTTTC
- TRBJ2-7 - TRBV19 CASKPGSSYEQYF TGTGCCAGTAAGCCGGGGAGCTCCTACGAGCAGTACTTC
- TRBJ2-7 - TRBV6-1 CASITAVSSYEQYF TGTGCCAGCATCACAGCAGTAAGTTCCTACGAGCAGTACTTC
- TRBJ1-1 - TRBV10-1 CASSEWRELNTEAFF TGCGCCAGCAGTGAGTGGAGAGAACTGAACACTGAAGCTTTCTTT
once TRBJ1-4 TRBD1 TRBV11-2 CASSQTGAFNEKLFF TGTGCCAGCAGCCAGACAGGGGCTTTTAATGAAAAACTGTTTTTT
- TRBJ1-3 - TRBV4-1 CASSQGYGDAGNTIYF TGCGCCAGCAGCCAAGGGTACGGGGATGCTGGAAACACCATATATTTT
- TRBJ1-5 TRBD1 TRBV5-6 CASSLSGGYSNQPQHF TGTGCCAGCAGCTTGTCAGGGGGATATAGCAATCAGCCCCAGCATTTT
- TRBJ1-1 - TRBV7-3 CASQAARGTEAFF TGTGCCTCCCAGGCGGCCCGGGGAACTGAAGCTTTCTTT
few TRBJ1-5 - TRBV2 CASSEGTDSNQPQHF TGTGCCAGCAGTGAGGGTACAGATAGCAATCAGCCCCAGCATTTT
- TRBJ2-2 - TRBV25-1 CASSVGVNEGTGELFF TGTGCCAGCAGTGTTGGGGTTAATGAGGGCACCGGGGAGCTGTTTTTT
- TRBJ2-7 TRBD2 TRBV27 CASSLDSGRVSYEQYF TGTGCCAGCAGTTTGGATAGCGGGAGGGTATCCTACGAGCAGTACTTC
once TRBJ2-3 - TRBV5-6 CASSLQDTQYF TGTGCCAGCAGCTTGCAGGATACGCAGTATTTT
- TRBJ2-6 - TRBV2 CASSGGEDISGANVLTF TGTGCCAGCAGTGGCGGGGAAGACATCTCTGGGGCCAACGTCCTGACTTTC
- TRBJ2-1 - TRBV7-3 CASSQLALLRNEQFF TGTGCCAGCAGCCAACTAGCTCTACTACGGAATGAGCAGTTCTTC
- TRBJ1-4 TRBD1 TRBV30 CAWRGQAGNEKLFF TGTGCCTGGAGGGGACAGGCGGGTAATGAAAAACTGTTTTTT
- TRBJ1-3 - TRBV7-6 CASSSPVPSGNTIYF TGTGCCAGCAGCTCGCCAGTTCCCTCTGGAAACACCATATATTTT
- TRBJ2-1 - TRBV1 CTSPGSYNEQFF TGCACCAGTCCGGGGTCCTACAATGAGCAGTTCTTC
- TRBJ1-5 - TRBV28 CASSLPQGGNQPQHF TGTGCCAGCAGTTTGCCGCAGGGTGGCAATCAGCCCCAGCATTTT
- TRBJ1-2 TRBD1 TRBV7-8 CASSLDRGARRGYTF TGTGCCAGCAGCCTCGACAGGGGTGCGAGGCGGGGCTACACCTTC
- TRBJ2-3 - TRBV19 CASTPRGTLGTDTQYF TGTGCCAGTACCCCCCGAGGGACACTTGGCACAGATACGCAGTATTTT
- TRBJ2-1 TRBD2 TRBV28 CASSPPGGKSYNEQFF TGTGCCAGCAGTCCACCGGGAGGGAAATCCTACAATGAGCAGTTCTTC
- TRBJ2-7 TRBD1 TRBV18 CASSYRTGGAYEQYF TGTGCCAGCTCGTATAGGACAGGGGGAGCCTACGAGCAGTACTTC
- TRBJ2-7 - TRBV5-6 CASSLFDRTNYEQYF TGTGCCAGCAGCTTGTTCGACAGGACAAACTACGAGCAGTACTTC
- TRBJ2-7 TRBD2 TRBV10-3 CATNPGTSGPRAYEQYF TGTGCCACCAACCCAGGGACTAGCGGTCCTCGAGCCTACGAGCAGTACTTC